This TCR beta chain was recovered during a study of OX40 agonist ivuxolimab in advanced cancers. Study at large: Six ivuxolimab dose levels, 0.01 to 10 mg/kg, were given intravenously every 2 weeks.

Sequencing used immunoSEQ multiplex PCR; TCRdb keeps in-frame clones, though not all of them. The data hold under 40,000 clones, with 81% observed a single time. The CDR3 extends over 15 amino acids. Per germline, CDR1 SGHDN and CDR2 FVKESK. V gave up 4 bases and J gave up 5 bases, with 17 bases separating them. The sample in question was CD4+ or CD8+ T cells sorted from blood, obtained in a trial of the OX40 agonist ivuxolimab. The receptor comes from an adult with an advanced solid tumor such as melanoma, head and neck, liver or kidney cancer. The chain employs TRBV14 and TRBJ1-2; no reliable D call. CDR3 coding DNA: TGTGCCAGCAGCCCTCGGGGAAGGGAGTGGTATGGCTACACCTTC. Protein: CASSPRGREWYGYTF.